This T cell receptor beta chain is from a study of regulatory T cells in long-lasting Graves disease. Study details: For a period under 3 months, newly diagnosed Graves' patients had taken antithyroid drugs.

The CDR3 is 15 residues long. The germline gives CDR1 SGHNT, CDR2 YYREEE (reference sequence). V shed 1 base and J 6 bases; nucleotides not matched to a gene: 4. Time point indicated: newly diagnosed GD, antithyroid drugs for less than 3 months. RNA isolated from PBMCs was used to make the TCR library. The peripheral blood volume drawn was approximately 9.5 milliliters, and it was collected into EDTA tubes. Library construction for TCR beta used iRepertoire HTBI primers and Arm-PCR of CDR3 regions. Methods used by the authors: Identification across samples found 60 to 75 TRBV and about 13 TRBJ segments. MiXCR was run by TCRdb on the multiplex PCR reads, yielding one entry per CDR3 protein. The V and J calls shown here were made by TCRdb, not taken from the authors' results. The data show some 600,000 distinct CDR3 sequences, with roughly 15% seen just once and 12% held by the top ten. General study results and limits: Those with persistent disease had in common more public clonotypes (about 2,700) than new patients (about 970).

This clonotype was seen a handful of times. The target antigen is unknown. These data also featured in a second study, about T cells in Graves' hyperthyroidism and ophthalmopathy.

The chain combines TRBV5-4 with TRBJ1-1; 12 bases map to TRBD1. The input for sequencing was peripheral blood mononuclear cells (PBMCs), taken at new diagnosis, from a patient treated with antithyroid drugs. This sequence originates from a man between 18 and 29 years old with Graves disease. The CDR3 bases are TGTGCCAGCAGCTTGAGGGGGACAGGGGGCTCTGAAGCTTTCTTT. This codes for CASSLRGTGGSEAFF.